This T cell receptor (beta chain) was obtained from a study of cytomegalovirus exposure and HLA in healthy donors (dated by TCRdb to about 2017). The study in broad terms: According to a later analysis, the 120 validation repertoires were produced on the same platform as the approximately 610 repertoires of the first cohort. The aim of the study was to test whether cataloging public T cell receptors could identify signatures of past pathogen exposure. Along with the approximately 650-subject first cohort, a separate validation cohort of over 90 different subjects was used. The study combined high-throughput TCR immunosequencing, statistical association of individual TCRs with disease status, and machine learning to predict cytomegalovirus infection status.

This clone was seen only once. Its antigen is currently not known. Per-base qualities were not stored, and no clone one base away is much larger. The protocol used for the library was the immunoSEQ multiplex PCR assay. The published analysis was carried out like this. A statistical classification framework was built to diagnose cytomegalovirus status from the catalog of TCR beta chain sequences. Entries here come from immuneACCESS through TCRdb and include only in-frame sequences with V and J called. Some clones fail to appear in such tables; in the studies checked, an unresolved V gene covers under half of the shortfall, and the cause of the remainder is unknown. D and trimming come from the DNA, and the V and J calls and clone size come from that table. The sample data list about 90,000 clones, and around 82% of these were observed just once. The ten largest clones capture about 12% of the sample.

The donors belonged to the validation cohort of approximately 130 subjects, which was separate from the roughly 680-subject first cohort. The germline V gene (reference sequence) provides CDR1 WNHNN and CDR2 SYGVQD. Trimming removed 3 bases from V and 1 base from J; the gene matches leave 5 bases unexplained. From the cysteine through the phenylalanine, the CDR3 covers 16 amino acids. Just CDR3 DNA is preserved here, 48 bases in frame from base 1. Results the study describes overall, beyond this receptor: The authors suggested that the approach could potentially be generalized to other disease states and immunological phenotypes. In vitro tests confirmed that three of the cytomegalovirus-associated TCR beta chains recognize cytomegalovirus antigens. The classifier was reported to diagnose cytomegalovirus status with high specificity and sensitivity in both the original cohort and the validation cohort. A later analysis found that TCRs clustered in the first cohort also tended to co-occur in the 95 to 150 validation repertoires, with about 94% of cluster scores above 0. A later analysis had no HLA typing for the validation cohort, so co-occurrence there was scored across all 110 or so repertoires. A total of 150 or so TCR beta chains were listed by the study as associated with cytomegalovirus. Across donors, most TCR sequences were observed very rarely, whereas some public TCRs were present in many individuals.

Sequencing input: PBMCs. The TCR comes from a young woman in good health and CMV-seropositive. The V and J genes are TRBV10-1 and TRBJ2-1, with 8 bases matching TRBD2. The nucleotide sequence reads TGCGCCAGCAGTGACTTTAGCGGGGCGTCCTACAATGAGCAGTTCTTC. Translated, this is CASSDFSGASYNEQFF.